Given below is one TCR beta chain in context. Its cognate antigen is unknown. The record originates from a study of T-cell memory formation after mild COVID-19. MiXCR, applied by TCRdb to the 5' RACE reads, yields one record per CDR3 protein. The data show 350,000 to 500,000 distinct CDR3 sequences, approximately 19% seen once. Study-wide results and limits: Balance between CD4 and CD8 was seen in clones contracting day 15 to 85, and a CD4+ lean was seen in later expanders.

CDR1 is MNHNS and CDR2 is SASEGT in the germline V gene. The length of the CDR3 is 14 residues. V lost 5 bases, J lost 5 bases, and 15 bases lay in between. The TCR comes from a man younger than 35 who had mild COVID-19 (a few samples of this study predate the infection). Cell type and time point are not known. The rearrangement joins TRBV6-1 to TRBJ1-1; D is perhaps TRBD1 (6 bases). The sample taken for sequencing was PBMCs or a T cell subset sorted from them (not recorded which). CDR3 sequence (DNA): TGTGCCAGCAGTACCACAGGGCGGGGTACTGAAGCTTTCTTT. It is translated as CASSTTGRGTEAFF.